What follows is one TCR beta chain and its context. CDR1 and CDR2 from the germline V gene are SGHNT and YYREEE (reference sequence). The CDR3 loop spans 15 amino acids. Trimming cost V 1 base and J 2 bases; bases outside gene matches: 3. In the original workflow: Amplification of reference gene primers provided the estimated nucleated cell counts. The protocol was immunoSEQ multiplex PCR, while the TCRdb copy is restricted to in-frame clones and leaves out a portion. The V and J calls and clone size are taken from that table; D and trimming were inferred from the DNA. The sample gives approximately 430,000 clones, 70% to 90% of which show up once; over 1.3% is in the top ten. The sample is drawn from a study of blood T cell repertoires in COVID-19. Study-level background: Nucleic acid was either cDNA or gDNA, and it came from T cells, B-cell-depleted T cells, or PBMCs.

Sequencing was done on a sample of peripheral blood. This clonotype was obtained from a woman in her 30s with active or convalescent COVID-19. The chain joins TRBV5-4 to TRBJ1-1; TRBD1 matches 9 bases. CDR3 sequence reads: CASSLRGQGNTEAFF. The CDR3 DNA sequence: TGTGCCAGCAGCTTGCGGGGACAGGGAAACACTGAAGCTTTCTTT.